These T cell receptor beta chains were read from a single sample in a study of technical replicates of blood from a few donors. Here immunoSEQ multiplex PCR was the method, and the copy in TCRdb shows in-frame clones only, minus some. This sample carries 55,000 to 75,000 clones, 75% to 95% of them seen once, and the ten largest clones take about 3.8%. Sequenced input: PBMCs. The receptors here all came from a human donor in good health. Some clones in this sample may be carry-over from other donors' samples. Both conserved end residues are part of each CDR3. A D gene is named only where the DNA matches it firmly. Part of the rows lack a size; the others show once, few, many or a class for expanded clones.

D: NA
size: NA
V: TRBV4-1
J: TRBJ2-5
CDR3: CASSQDSFQETQYF
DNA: TGCGCCAGCAGCCAGGACAGCTTCCAAGAGACCCAGTACTTC

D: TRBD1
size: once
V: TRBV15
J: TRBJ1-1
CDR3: CATSIQGALPEAFF
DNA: TGTGCCACCAGCATACAGGGGGCTCTCCCTGAAGCTTTCTTT

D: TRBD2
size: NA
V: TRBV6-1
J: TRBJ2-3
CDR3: CASSEIPSGVGDTQYF
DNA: TGTGCCAGCAGTGAAATTCCTAGCGGGGTGGGAGATACGCAGTATTTT

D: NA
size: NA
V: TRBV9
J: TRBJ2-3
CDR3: CASSGGSTDTQYF
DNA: TGTGCCAGCAGCGGCGGCAGCACAGATACGCAGTATTTT

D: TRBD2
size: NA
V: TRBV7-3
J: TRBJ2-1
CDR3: CASSFLAGLSYNEQFF
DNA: TGTGCCAGCAGCTTCCTAGCGGGGCTTTCCTACAATGAGCAGTTCTTC

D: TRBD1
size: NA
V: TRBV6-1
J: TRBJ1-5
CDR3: CASSGDRYGPQHF
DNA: TGTGCCAGCAGTGGGGACAGGTACGGGCCCCAGCATTTT

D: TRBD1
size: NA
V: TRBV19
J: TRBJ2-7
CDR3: CASSSGTGGPSYEQYF
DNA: TGTGCCAGTAGTTCCGGGACAGGGGGACCCTCCTACGAGCAGTACTTC

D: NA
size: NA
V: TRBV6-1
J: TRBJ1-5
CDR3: CASSDPQGNGNQPQHF
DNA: TGTGCCAGCAGTGACCCCCAGGGTAACGGCAATCAGCCCCAGCATTTT

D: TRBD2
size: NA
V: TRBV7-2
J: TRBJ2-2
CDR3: CASSLSGTNTGELFF
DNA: TGTGCCAGCAGCTTAAGCGGGACGAACACCGGGGAGCTGTTTTTT

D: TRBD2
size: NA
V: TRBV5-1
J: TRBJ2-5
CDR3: CASSPGLAGGFVRETQYF
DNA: TGCGCCAGCAGCCCGGGACTAGCGGGGGGGTTTGTGAGAGAGACCCAGTACTTC

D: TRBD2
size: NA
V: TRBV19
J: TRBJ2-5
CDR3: CASSPFLGGETQYF
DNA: TGTGCCAGTAGTCCCTTTCTGGGGGGGGAGACCCAGTACTTC

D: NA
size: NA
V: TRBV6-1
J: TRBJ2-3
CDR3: CASSGGTRSTDTQYF
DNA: TGTGCCAGCAGTGGCGGGACTCGGAGCACAGATACGCAGTATTTT

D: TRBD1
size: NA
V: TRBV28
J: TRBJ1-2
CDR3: CASSSQSPTGAPYGYTF
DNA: TGTGCCAGCAGTTCGCAAAGCCCTACAGGGGCTCCCTATGGCTACACCTTC

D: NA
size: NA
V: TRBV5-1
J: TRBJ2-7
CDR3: CASSLGPQREQYF
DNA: TGCGCCAGCAGCTTGGGCCCTCAACGGGAGCAGTACTTC

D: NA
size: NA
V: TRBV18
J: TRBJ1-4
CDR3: CASFARTPTEEKLFF
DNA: TGTGCCAGCTTTGCCCGGACACCTACAGAAGAAAAACTGTTTTTT

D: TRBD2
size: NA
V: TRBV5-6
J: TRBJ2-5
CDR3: CASSPPGGREETQYF
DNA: TGTGCCAGCAGCCCCCCCGGAGGGAGGGAAGAGACCCAGTACTTC

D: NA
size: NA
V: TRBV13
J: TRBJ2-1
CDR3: CASSLVKLTGEQFF
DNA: TGTGCCAGCAGCTTAGTAAAACTCACGGGTGAGCAGTTCTTC

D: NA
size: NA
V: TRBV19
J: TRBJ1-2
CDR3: CASSISRTGYGYTF
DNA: TGTGCCAGTAGTATTAGCAGGACGGGGTATGGCTACACCTTC

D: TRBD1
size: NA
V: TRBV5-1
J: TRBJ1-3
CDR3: CASSPGQGGNTIYF
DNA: TGCGCCAGCAGCCCGGGACAGGGAGGAAACACCATATATTTT

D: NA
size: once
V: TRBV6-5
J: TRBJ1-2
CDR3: CASSVRDPRYGYTF
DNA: TGTGCCAGCAGCGTCAGGGATCCTCGGTATGGCTACACCTTC

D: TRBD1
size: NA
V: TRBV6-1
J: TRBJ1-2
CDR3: CASSEIGTGVGYGYTF
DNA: TGTGCCAGCAGTGAAATCGGGACAGGCGTAGGCTATGGCTACACCTTC

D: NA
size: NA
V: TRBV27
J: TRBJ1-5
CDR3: CASSFGVNQPQHF
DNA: TGTGCCAGCAGTTTCGGAGTAAATCAGCCCCAGCATTTT

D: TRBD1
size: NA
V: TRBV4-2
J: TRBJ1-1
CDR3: CASSQTGAMNTEAFF
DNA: TGTGCCAGCAGCCAAACAGGGGCCATGAACACTGAAGCTTTCTTT

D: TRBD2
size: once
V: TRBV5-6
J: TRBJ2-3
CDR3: CASSPSGGYTQYF
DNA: TGTGCCAGCAGCCCCAGCGGGGGATATACGCAGTATTTT

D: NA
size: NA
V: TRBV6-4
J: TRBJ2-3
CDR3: CASSDGGADTQYF
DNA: TGTGCCAGCAGTGACGGAGGAGCAGATACGCAGTATTTT

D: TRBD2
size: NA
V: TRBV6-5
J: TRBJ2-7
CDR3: CASTENGGFIDEQYF
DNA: TGTGCCAGCACCGAAAACGGGGGGTTTATCGACGAGCAGTACTTC

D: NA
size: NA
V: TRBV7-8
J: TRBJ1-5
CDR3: CASSLRDSPSYQPQHF
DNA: TGTGCCAGCAGCTTAAGGGACTCCCCTAGCTATCAGCCCCAGCATTTT

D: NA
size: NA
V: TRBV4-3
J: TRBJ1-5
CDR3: CASSQDLVRVSNQPQHF
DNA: TGCGCCAGCAGCCAAGATCTAGTCAGGGTTAGCAATCAGCCCCAGCATTTT